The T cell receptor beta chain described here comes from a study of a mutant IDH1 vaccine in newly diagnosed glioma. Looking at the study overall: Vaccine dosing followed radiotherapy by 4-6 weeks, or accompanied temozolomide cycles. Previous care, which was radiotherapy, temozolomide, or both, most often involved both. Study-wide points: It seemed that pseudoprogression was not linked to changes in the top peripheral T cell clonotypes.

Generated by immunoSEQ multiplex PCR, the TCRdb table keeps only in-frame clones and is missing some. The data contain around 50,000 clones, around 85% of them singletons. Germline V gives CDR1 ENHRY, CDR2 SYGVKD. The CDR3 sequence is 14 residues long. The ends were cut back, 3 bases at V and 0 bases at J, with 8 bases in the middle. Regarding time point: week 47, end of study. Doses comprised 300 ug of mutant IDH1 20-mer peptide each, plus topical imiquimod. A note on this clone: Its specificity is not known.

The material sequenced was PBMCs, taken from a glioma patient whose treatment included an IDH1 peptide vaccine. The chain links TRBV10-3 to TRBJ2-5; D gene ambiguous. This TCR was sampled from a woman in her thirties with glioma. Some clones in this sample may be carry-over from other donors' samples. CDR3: CAISEREYQETQYF. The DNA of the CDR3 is TGTGCCATCAGTGAAAGGGAATACCAAGAGACCCAGTACTTC.